The T cell receptor (beta chain) described here comes from a study of breast tumors, draining lymph nodes, adjacent tissues. Each CDR3 protein gets one entry after TCRdb re-called the multiplex PCR reads with MiXCR. This sample has about 200,000 distinct CDR3 sequences, with roughly a third found just once. Axillary draining lymph nodes of breast cancer patients supplied the node samples. Losses at the gene ends were 9 bases for V and 3 bases for J; bases not matched to a gene: 5. Germline CDR1 is MNHEY and CDR2 is SVGEGT. CDR3 length equals 14 residues. This clonotype came up many times. The gene calls are TRBV6-2 or TRBV6-3 and TRBJ2-2; the match to TRBD1 covers 9 bases. This TCR was sampled from a female donor with breast cancer. Some clones in this sample may be carry-over from other donors' samples. Sequenced: axillary lymph node tissue. The CDR3 region has the DNA TGTGCCAGTACGCGGACAGGGGACACCGGGGAGCTGTTTTTT. It is translated as CASTRTGDTGELFF.